In this sample, the clone carrying this T cell receptor (beta chain) turned up once. The target antigen is unknown. Per the germline V gene, CDR1 is LGHNA and CDR2 is YNFKEQ. J was trimmed by 2 bases and V by 5 bases; bases with no gene match: 11. CDR3 length: 16 amino acids. The data originate from a study of cytomegalovirus exposure and HLA in healthy donors. Background on the study: Later, an analysis reported that the 110 or so validation repertoires had used the same platform as the approximately 600 first-cohort repertoires.

Measured with immunoSEQ multiplex PCR; TCRdb has only the in-frame clones, and not every one. The table shows 60,000 to 75,000 clones, with 90% to 97% occurring only once. Broader study findings: The listing of about 150 TCR beta chains classed them as cytomegalovirus-associated. Confirmation was obtained in vitro that three CMV-associated chains are specific for CMV antigens. Most TCR sequences showed up rarely, but some public TCRs showed up in many donors.

This clonotype originated in a young man in good health and CMV-seronegative. The sequenced sample consisted of PBMCs. This rearrangement joins TRBV4-2 to TRBJ2-7, with TRBD2 matching over 8 bases. CDR3 amino acids: CASSIYKSSGTYEQYF. The CDR3 DNA sequence: TGTGCCAGCAGCATTTATAAAAGTAGCGGGACCTACGAGCAGTACTTC.